A selection of T cell receptor beta chains follows, all from one sample in a study of blood T cell repertoires in COVID-19. Here immunoSEQ multiplex PCR was the method, and the copy in TCRdb shows in-frame clones only, minus some. This sample yields fewer than 400,000 clones, of which around nine tenths are seen a single time; approximately 10% belongs to the top ten. Sequenced material: PBMCs or T cells enriched from blood (not recorded which). The receptors shown here come from a woman between 50 and 59 years old who had recovered from COVID-19. Both conserved end residues are part of each CDR3. The D gene is left open where the match is weak. Size is omitted from some rows. Given values are once, few, many or a class for expanded clones.

V: TRBV6-2/TRBV6-3; D: -; J: TRBJ1-3; size: -; DNA: TGTGCCAGCAGTTACCGGGATCCTGGAAACACCATATATTTT; CDR3: CASSYRDPGNTIYF
V: TRBV9; D: TRBD1; J: TRBJ1-2; size: few; DNA: TGTGCCAGCAGCCCCCCGACAGGGCATGGCTACACCTTC; CDR3: CASSPPTGHGYTF
V: TRBV28; D: -; J: TRBJ1-6; size: many; DNA: TGTGCCAGCAACCCGGGACTCACTAATTCACCCCTCCACTTT; CDR3: CASNPGLTNSPLHF
V: TRBV5-8; D: TRBD1; J: TRBJ1-6; size: -; DNA: TGTGCCAGCAGCAGCGACCGGGACAGGGGGCATTCACCCCTCCACTTT; CDR3: CASSSDRDRGHSPLHF
V: TRBV11-3; D: TRBD1; J: TRBJ2-7; size: -; DNA: TGTGCCAGCAGCTTAGAGGACAGGCCACTCTACGAGCAGTACTTC; CDR3: CASSLEDRPLYEQYF
V: TRBV20-1; D: TRBD1; J: TRBJ1-2; size: -; DNA: TGCAGTGCTAGTAGAGGGGGCTCTAACTATGGCTACACCTTC; CDR3: CSASRGGSNYGYTF
V: TRBV28; D: TRBD2; J: TRBJ2-1; size: -; DNA: TGTGCCAGCAGTTCCCAGCGGGGGAGAGACAATGAGCAGTTCTTC; CDR3: CASSSQRGRDNEQFF
V: TRBV3-1/TRBV3-2; D: -; J: TRBJ1-1; size: once; DNA: TGTGCCAGCAGCCAGTCGAGGCTCACTGAAGCTTTCTTT; CDR3: CASSQSRLTEAFF
V: TRBV2; D: TRBD1; J: TRBJ1-2; size: -; DNA: TGTGCCAGCAGCTCGAGAGACAGGGGGAATGGCTACACCTTC; CDR3: CASSSRDRGNGYTF
V: TRBV28; D: TRBD1; J: TRBJ1-1; size: -; DNA: TGTGCCAGCACCCCAGGGACAGGGATCGCTGAAGCTTTCTTT; CDR3: CASTPGTGIAEAFF
V: TRBV2; D: -; J: TRBJ1-1; size: -; DNA: TGTGCCAGCAGTGAAGACGCAGGGCGGAACACTGAAGCTTTCTTT; CDR3: CASSEDAGRNTEAFF
V: TRBV3-1/TRBV3-2; D: -; J: TRBJ1-2; size: few; DNA: TGTGCCAGCAGCCAGCAGGGAAGCTATGGCTACACCTTC; CDR3: CASSQQGSYGYTF
V: TRBV2; D: TRBD2; J: TRBJ2-3; size: -; DNA: TGTGCCAGCAGTGTATGGGATAGCGGGGGGAAGGATACGCAGTATTTT; CDR3: CASSVWDSGGKDTQYF
V: TRBV28; D: TRBD1; J: TRBJ1-1; size: -; DNA: TGTGCCAGCAGCTCACAGGGGATCAGCCCCAGAGGGGTAGCTTTCTTT; CDR3: CASSSQGISPRGVAFF
V: TRBV5-6; D: TRBD1; J: TRBJ2-7; size: -; DNA: TGTGCCAGCAGCAAGGACAGGGTCTTGGGGGAGCAGTACTTC; CDR3: CASSKDRVLGEQYF
V: TRBV6-6; D: -; J: TRBJ1-2; size: -; DNA: TGTGCCAGCAGGCCGGACAGATATGGCTACACCTTC; CDR3: CASRPDRYGYTF
V: TRBV3-1/TRBV3-2; D: -; J: TRBJ2-7; size: -; DNA: TGTGCCAGCAGCCAAGGGGAAGGGCAGGGCTTTTCCTACGAGCAGTACTTC; CDR3: CASSQGEGQGFSYEQYF
V: TRBV6-6; D: -; J: TRBJ1-2; size: -; DNA: TGTGCCAGCAGTTACCGGGTTACTAACTATGGCTACACCTTC; CDR3: CASSYRVTNYGYTF
V: TRBV9; D: TRBD2; J: TRBJ2-3; size: -; DNA: TGTGCCAGCAGCGTGCGGGGGGCAGTAGATACGCAGTATTTT; CDR3: CASSVRGAVDTQYF
V: TRBV19; D: TRBD2; J: TRBJ2-5; size: once; DNA: TGTGCCAGTAGTATAAGGTCTAGCGGTGGGGAGACCCAGTACTTC; CDR3: CASSIRSSGGETQYF
V: TRBV27; D: -; J: TRBJ1-1; size: -; DNA: TGTGCCAGCAGCAGTTGGGGGGAGGCTTTCTTT; CDR3: CASSSWGEAFF
V: TRBV5-1; D: -; J: TRBJ2-5; size: -; DNA: TGCGCCAGCAGCTTGGTAGGGGACCAAGAGACCCAGTACTTC; CDR3: CASSLVGDQETQYF
V: TRBV7-2; D: -; J: TRBJ2-2; size: -; DNA: TGTGCCAGCAGCTCATACACCGGGGAGCTGTTTTTT; CDR3: CASSSYTGELFF
V: TRBV7-2; D: TRBD1; J: TRBJ2-1; size: few; DNA: TGTGCCAGCAGCTTACCGGGACAGCAGCTGTTCTTC; CDR3: CASSLPGQQLFF
V: TRBV7-9; D: -; J: TRBJ2-3; size: -; DNA: TGTGCCAGCAGCCCGTCTGGAGATTTTAGCACAGATACGCAGTATTTT; CDR3: CASSPSGDFSTDTQYF
V: TRBV4-1; D: TRBD2; J: TRBJ2-7; size: -; DNA: TGCGCCAGCAGCGCTCAACTAGCGGGGGGAGTCGAGCAGTACTTC; CDR3: CASSAQLAGGVEQYF